This is a list of T cell receptor beta chains from one sample in a study of T cell responses to AZD1222 COVID-19 vaccine. Some clones are missing from TCRdb's copy, which holds only in-frame ones; the method was immunoSEQ multiplex PCR. Of tens of thousands of clones in the sample, roughly nine tenths are singletons; the top ten hold around 15%. The sequenced sample was peripheral blood, obtained 28 days after the second AZD1222 dose. The receptor set was obtained from an adult who received the AZD1222 COVID-19 vaccine. Both conserved end residues are trimmed from each CDR3. Fields, in order: V gene, clone size, CDR3 protein. Expanded clones get a size class; other rows say once, few or many, or leave the size out.

TRBV19 | - | ASNEGNQPQH
TRBV6-6 | - | ASSPPGGYEQY
TRBV19 | - | ASRWQADQPQH
TRBV20-1 | - | SASESASSTDTQY
TRBV27 | - | ASSFPQQEPPETQY
TRBV4-2 | once | ASSQDAQATSGGSSYEQY
TRBV5-4 | - | ASSLELADEQF
TRBV30 | - | AWSDSHYTEAF
TRBV3-1/TRBV3-2 | - | ASSQAGSFSYNEQF
TRBV5-6 | - | ASSRAGTGNNEQF
TRBV27 | - | ASSLKGLSVNQPQH
TRBV5-5 | once | ASSIGLAVSYEQY
TRBV3-1/TRBV3-2 | - | ASSLKISGPRGDSYNEQF
TRBV11-3 | - | ASSLGRGEQY
TRBV9 | few | ASSGTGLSRLDEKLF
TRBV5-4 | - | ASSLGADEKLF
TRBV6-5 | - | ASRSGQGLNSPLH
TRBV3-1/TRBV3-2 | - | ASSQGGGNNQPQH
TRBV3-1/TRBV3-2 | - | ASSPLRTGRAF
TRBV27 | - | ASSLVGRTEAF
TRBV15 | - | ATSGRTGTSNNEQF
TRBV11-3 | - | ASSLRLAPNEQY
TRBV5-1 | - | ASSPGTGLSYEQY
TRBV11-2 | - | ASSSAYEQY
TRBV7-8 | - | ASRTTGTAGNTIY
TRBV5-8 | - | ASSRLAGGPHEQY
TRBV18 | - | ASSPGGYGFSEAF
TRBV20-1 | - | SATPGNTIY
TRBV14 | - | ASSQEGSAGSYNEQF
TRBV15 | once | ATSFQSGANEKLF
TRBV7-9 | - | ASSTPSTQRETQY
TRBV6-5 | - | ASSYERGASYEQY
TRBV7-2 | - | ASSPGDSTNEKLF
TRBV7-9 | - | ASSLEHGYPLNNEQF
TRBV27 | few | ASSLSDSSAYEQY
TRBV19 | - | ASSMPPGETQY
TRBV5-8 | - | ASLNRGSQPQH
TRBV9 | - | ASSVDSLGNTIY
TRBV2 | - | ASSVKQALGVEQF
TRBV11-3 | - | ASSPGQGNTGELF
TRBV9 | - | ASSVGAGTSRNEQF
TRBV27 | - | ASSFARLAKLTDTQY
TRBV5-1 | - | ASSLGPSSTEAF
TRBV13 | - | ASSIRTGGFEKLF
TRBV11-2 | - | ASSTIDRVSPGANVLT
TRBV5-1 | - | ASSGTGGSDEQY